Listed below are T cell receptor beta chains from one sample, sequenced in a study of cytomegalovirus exposure and HLA in healthy donors. Sequencing used immunoSEQ multiplex PCR; TCRdb keeps in-frame clones, though not all of them. The data contain some 90,000 clones, 87% of them singletons. Sequences were obtained from PBMCs. All receptors come from a man younger than 35 in good health and CMV-seropositive. CDR3s include the opening cysteine and the closing phenylalanine or tryptophan. A D gene is named only where the DNA matches it firmly. Clone size, where shown, is once, few, many, or a class for clones that have expanded.

V: TRBV6-5; size: -; J: TRBJ1-2; D: TRBD1; CDR3: CASSRGPNYGYTF; DNA: TGTGCCAGCAGTAGGGGGCCTAACTATGGCTACACCTTC
V: TRBV18; size: many; J: TRBJ1-5; D: -; CDR3: CASSPTGPNQPQHF; DNA: TGTGCCAGCTCACCTACAGGGCCCAATCAGCCCCAGCATTTT
V: TRBV19; size: -; J: TRBJ2-1; D: -; CDR3: CASSLTPGDYNEQFF; DNA: TGTGCCAGTAGTCTCACCCCGGGTGATTACAATGAGCAGTTCTTC
V: TRBV2; size: few; J: TRBJ2-1; D: -; CDR3: CASRATEINEQFF; DNA: TGTGCCAGCAGGGCGACAGAGATTAATGAGCAGTTCTTC
V: TRBV9; size: -; J: TRBJ1-1; D: -; CDR3: CASSKRTVMNTEAFF; DNA: TGTGCCAGCAGCAAACGGACAGTAATGAACACTGAAGCTTTCTTT
V: TRBV18; size: -; J: TRBJ2-7; D: TRBD1; CDR3: CASSPPRDRSFEQYF; DNA: TGTGCCAGCTCACCACCCCGGGACAGAAGCTTCGAGCAGTACTTC
V: TRBV7-8; size: -; J: TRBJ2-7; D: -; CDR3: CASSPGTAWVEQYF; DNA: TGTGCCAGCAGCCCCGGGACTGCCTGGGTAGAGCAGTACTTC
V: TRBV6-5; size: -; J: TRBJ2-6; D: TRBD1; CDR3: CASSRTGSGANVLTF; DNA: TGTGCCAGCAGTAGGACAGGGTCTGGGGCCAACGTCCTGACTTTC
V: TRBV4-1; size: -; J: TRBJ1-2; D: -; CDR3: CASSTKNRVNYGYTF; DNA: TGCGCCAGCAGCACGAAAAACAGGGTTAACTATGGCTACACCTTC
V: TRBV6-6; size: -; J: TRBJ1-5; D: -; CDR3: CASSPVNQPQHF; DNA: TGTGCCAGCAGTCCAGTAAATCAGCCCCAGCATTTT
V: TRBV27; size: -; J: TRBJ2-7; D: -; CDR3: CASSSGLTPHEQYF; DNA: TGTGCCAGCAGTTCCGGTCTTACCCCCCACGAGCAGTACTTC